This entry features one T cell receptor beta chain sequence. The target antigen is unknown. Some clones are missing from TCRdb's copy, which holds only in-frame ones; the method was immunoSEQ multiplex PCR. This table has about 47,000 clones, 84% appearing once. The sample comes from a study of OX40 agonist ivuxolimab in advanced cancers. Study details: Eligibility admitted prior anti-PD-1, anti-PD-L1 or anti-CTLA-4 therapy; 40% had some. Notes on the study in general: Expanded clones were, on average, more numerous among CD8+ T cells than CD4+. In the 0.1 to 3.0 mg/kg range, CD4+ and CD8+ blood T cells had expanded clonally by week 6.

The sequence came from an adult with an advanced solid tumor such as melanoma, head and neck, liver or kidney cancer. Material: CD4+ or CD8+ T cells sorted from blood, obtained in a trial of the OX40 agonist ivuxolimab.

For the CDR3, the DNA is TGTGCCTGGAGTAATGGACAGGGGTTGTTGAATGAGCAGTTCTTC. This encodes CAWSNGQGLLNEQFF. V gene TRBV30 combines with J gene TRBJ2-1, with 9 bases fitting TRBD1. The CDR3 has 15 amino acids. Germline V lookup: CDR1 GTSNPN, CDR2 SVGIG (reference sequence). Germline trimming cut 2 bases from V and 7 bases from J; bases unmatched to any gene: 9.